This T cell receptor (beta chain) was recovered during a study of STAT3 mutations in large granular lymphocyte leukemia. Findings and limits, study-wide: Differing intervals and regimens complicate linking therapy response to clone burden. Suggested: STAT3 mutation was not the ancestral event for these clonal expansions. In T-cell large granular lymphocyte leukemia, about half of patients showed multiple immunodominant subclonotypes.

A remark on this clone: Its cognate antigen is unknown.

The germline CDR1 and CDR2 sequences are MNHNY and SVGAGI (reference sequence). V lost 1 base and J lost 7; bases outside the gene matches: 3. The CDR3 consists of 13 residues. Profiling relied on immunoSEQ multiplex PCR, and the TCRdb table lists in-frame clones only, not all of them. The repertoire holds about 34,000 clones, around 86% seen once, with about 12% in the top ten. The TCR sequence derives from a man aged 55 to 69 with T-cell large granular lymphocyte leukemia. Some clones in this sample may be carry-over from other donors' samples. The sample was peripheral blood mononuclear cells. The V call is TRBV6-6, the J call TRBJ1-1; 7 bases are a match to TRBD1. The CDR3 spells CASSYLGQSEAFF. CDR3 bases: TGTGCCAGCAGTTACTTGGGACAGAGTGAAGCTTTCTTT.